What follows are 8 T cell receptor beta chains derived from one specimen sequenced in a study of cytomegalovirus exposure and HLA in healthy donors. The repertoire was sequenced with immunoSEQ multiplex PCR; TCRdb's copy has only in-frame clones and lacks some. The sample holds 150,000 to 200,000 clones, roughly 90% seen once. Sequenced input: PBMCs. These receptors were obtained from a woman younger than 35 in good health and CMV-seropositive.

CDR3 bases: TGTGCCAGCAGCCAAGACTGGGGCCATTCCTACGAGCAGTACTTC. It yields the protein CASSQDWGHSYEQYF. This chain joins TRBV4-2 and TRBJ2-7; TRBD1 is a possible D gene (5 bases). Germline CDR1 LGHNA, CDR2 YNFKEQ. This CDR3 is built from 15 residues. With 0 bases removed from V and 1 base from J, the gap between germline ends came to 10 bases.

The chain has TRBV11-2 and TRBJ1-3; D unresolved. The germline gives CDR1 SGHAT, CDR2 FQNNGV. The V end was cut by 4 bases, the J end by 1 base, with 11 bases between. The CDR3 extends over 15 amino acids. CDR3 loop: CASSSRGVSGNTIYF. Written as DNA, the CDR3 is TGTGCCAGCAGCTCCCGCGGGGTATCTGGAAACACCATATATTTT.

CDR3 protein: CASSPVAASYEQYF. CDR3 coding DNA: TGTGCCAGCTCACCGGTAGCGGCCTCGTACGAGCAGTACTTC. The rearrangement uses TRBV18 and TRBJ2-7; D possibly corresponds to TRBD2 (6 bases). The CDR3 is 14 amino acids. V shed 3 bases and J shed 4 bases, with 13 bases lying between them. CDR1 and CDR2 from the germline V gene are KGHSH and LQKENI.

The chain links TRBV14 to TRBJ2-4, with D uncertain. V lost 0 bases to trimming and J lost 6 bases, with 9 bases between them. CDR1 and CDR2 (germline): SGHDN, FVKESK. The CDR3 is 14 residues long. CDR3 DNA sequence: TGTGCCAGCAGCCAAGATTCCCGCGGAAACATTCAGTACTTC. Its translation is CASSQDSRGNIQYF.

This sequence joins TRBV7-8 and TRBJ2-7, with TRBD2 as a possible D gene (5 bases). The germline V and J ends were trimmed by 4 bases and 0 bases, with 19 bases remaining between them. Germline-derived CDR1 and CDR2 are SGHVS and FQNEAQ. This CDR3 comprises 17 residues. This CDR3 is CASSSEQRLPYSYEQYF. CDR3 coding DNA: TGTGCCAGCAGCTCAGAACAAAGACTACCTTACTCCTACGAGCAGTACTTC.

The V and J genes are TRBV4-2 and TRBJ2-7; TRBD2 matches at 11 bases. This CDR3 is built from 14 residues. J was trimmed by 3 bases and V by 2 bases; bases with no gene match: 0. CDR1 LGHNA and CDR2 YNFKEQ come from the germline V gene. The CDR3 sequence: CASSQTSGSYEQYF. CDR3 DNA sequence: TGTGCCAGCAGCCAAACTAGCGGGAGCTACGAGCAGTACTTC.

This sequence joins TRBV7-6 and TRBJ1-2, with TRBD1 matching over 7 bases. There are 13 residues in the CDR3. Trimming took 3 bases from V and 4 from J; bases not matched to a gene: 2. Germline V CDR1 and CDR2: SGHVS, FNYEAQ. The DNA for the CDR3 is TGTGCCAGCAGCTTTTCAGGGGGCTATGGCTACACCTTC. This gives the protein CASSFSGGYGYTF.

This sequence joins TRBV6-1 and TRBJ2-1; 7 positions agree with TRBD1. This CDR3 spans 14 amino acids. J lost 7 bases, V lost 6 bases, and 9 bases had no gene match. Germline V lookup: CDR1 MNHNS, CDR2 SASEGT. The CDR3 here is CASRTGTPGNEQFF. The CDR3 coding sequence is TGTGCCAGCAGGACAGGGACCCCCGGGAATGAGCAGTTCTTC.